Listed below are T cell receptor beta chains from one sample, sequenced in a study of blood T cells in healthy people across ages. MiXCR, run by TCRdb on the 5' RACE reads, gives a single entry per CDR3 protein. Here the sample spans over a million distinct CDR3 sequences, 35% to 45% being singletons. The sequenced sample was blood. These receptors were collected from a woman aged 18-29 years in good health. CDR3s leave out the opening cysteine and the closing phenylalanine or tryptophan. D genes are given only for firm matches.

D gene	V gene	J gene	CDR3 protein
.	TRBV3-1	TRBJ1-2	ASSQDEGRSNYGYT
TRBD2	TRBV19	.	ASSGTSATLEQY
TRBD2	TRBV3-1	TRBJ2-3	ASSHSGGETTDTQY
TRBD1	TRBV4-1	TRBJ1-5	ASRDYDRGYQPQH
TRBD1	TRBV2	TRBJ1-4	ASRISQGATNEKLF
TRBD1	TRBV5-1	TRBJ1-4	ASSFRPGTGGAEEKLF
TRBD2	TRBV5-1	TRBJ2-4	ASSLEAGAANIQY
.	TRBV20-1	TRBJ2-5	SASAWYQETQY
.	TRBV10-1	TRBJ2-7	ASVRQVPYEQY
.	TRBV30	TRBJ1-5	AWKQGDGDQPQH
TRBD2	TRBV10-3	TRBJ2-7	AITPGLAGGQQY
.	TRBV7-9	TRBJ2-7	ASSPRGGGIDEQY
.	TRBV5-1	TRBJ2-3	ASSLAEGYDTQY
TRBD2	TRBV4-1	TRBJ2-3	ASSQGPPLAGVTPTQY
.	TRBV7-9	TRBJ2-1	ASLSTGGYNEQF
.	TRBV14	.	ASSQDWVSRGNEQY
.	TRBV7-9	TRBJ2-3	ASRRGRISSTDTQY
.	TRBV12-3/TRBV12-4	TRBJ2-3	ASSFSTEPTDTQY
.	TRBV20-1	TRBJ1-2	SARVDVRGYT
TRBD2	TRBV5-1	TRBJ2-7	ASSLSSGGQYEQY
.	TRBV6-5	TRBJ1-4	ASKTGGEKLF
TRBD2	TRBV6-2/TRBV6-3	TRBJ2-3	ASSYSGTSADTQY
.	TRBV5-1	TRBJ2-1	ASESGALGNEQF
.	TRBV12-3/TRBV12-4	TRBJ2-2	ASSWGEMITGELF
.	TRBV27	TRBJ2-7	ASSRRGQTHEQY
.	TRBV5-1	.	ASSSNSGSYEQY
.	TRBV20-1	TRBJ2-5	SRTIQETQY
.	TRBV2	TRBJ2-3	ASRRDGSTDTQY
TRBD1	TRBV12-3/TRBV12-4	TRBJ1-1	ASSVGTGGTEAF
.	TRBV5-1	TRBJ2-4	ASSLTIIDEQY
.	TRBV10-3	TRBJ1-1	AIKGGVFPEAF
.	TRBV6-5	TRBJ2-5	ASSYSGTQETQY
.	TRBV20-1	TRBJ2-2	SARGGNGELF
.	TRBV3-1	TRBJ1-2	ASSQVPREYDYT
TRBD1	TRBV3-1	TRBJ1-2	ASSSQYRGDPDGYT
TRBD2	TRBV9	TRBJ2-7	ASSVAAGAYEQY
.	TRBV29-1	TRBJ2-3	SVEKGYEADTQY
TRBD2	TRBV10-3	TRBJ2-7	AISEWKAGRREEQY
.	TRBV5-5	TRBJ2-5	ASVAVAEETQY
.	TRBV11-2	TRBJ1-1	ASSPNGRYTEAF
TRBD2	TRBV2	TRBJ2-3	ASSRAGEDTQY
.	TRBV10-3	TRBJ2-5	AIRGGSQETQY
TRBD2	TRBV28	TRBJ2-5	ASSFGLAGLYQETQY
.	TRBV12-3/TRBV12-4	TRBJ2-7	ASSLGLEGNEQY
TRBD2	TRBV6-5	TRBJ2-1	ASSYSGGAYNEQF
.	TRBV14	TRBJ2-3	ASSQEWTIDTQY
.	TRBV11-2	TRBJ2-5	ASSLDGSASRIQETQY
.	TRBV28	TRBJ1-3	ASFPPDSSGNTIY
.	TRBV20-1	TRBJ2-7	SAREIPNWVYEQY
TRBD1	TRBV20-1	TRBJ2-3	SAAKQGATDTQY
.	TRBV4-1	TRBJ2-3	ASSQAPATDTQY
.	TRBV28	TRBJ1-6	ATSSSYNSPLH
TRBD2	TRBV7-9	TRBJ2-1	ASSHELAGVEQF
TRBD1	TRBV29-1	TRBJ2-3	SVEEGRGLRADTQY
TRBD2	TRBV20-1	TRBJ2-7	SARETSGTRFGY
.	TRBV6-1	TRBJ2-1	ASAGLDNEQF
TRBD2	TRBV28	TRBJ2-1	ASSPTSGGRLGNEQF
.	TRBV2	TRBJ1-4	ATTSLTGGEKLF
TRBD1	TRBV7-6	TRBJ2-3	ASSLAEVGQGAVTQY